Below are 25 T cell receptor beta chains sequenced from a single sample in a study of T cell responses to AZD1222 COVID-19 vaccine (dated by TCRdb to about 2021). The receptor library was made with the immunoSEQ multiplex PCR assay. The table comes from immuneACCESS by way of TCRdb, which keeps in-frame sequences with V and J called. Part of the clones is missing from these tables; in studies checked, under half for an unresolved V gene and the rest for unknown reasons. The table for this sample lists around 140,000 clones; 90% to 95% of them were counted only once. The ten biggest clones cover 1.6% of the sample. Taken with the paper, the label for time point translates to: baseline before first vaccination. The sample here was peripheral blood, taken on day 0 of AZD1222 vaccination. The receptors were gathered from an adult in good health.

The chain has TRBV28 and TRBJ2-3; 7 nucleotides line up with TRBD2. Germline V gives CDR1 MDHEN, CDR2 SYDVKM. V lost 5 bases, J lost 4 bases, and 6 bases stayed unmatched. This CDR3 contains 14 residues. The chain's CDR3 is CASSPRLAADTQYF. Here the CDR3 DNA reads TGTGCCAGCAGTCCCCGGCTAGCGGCAGATACGCAGTATTTT.

V usage is TRBV9 and J usage is TRBJ1-2; tentative D call: TRBD1 (5 bases). This CDR3 region has 15 residues. The germline CDR1 and CDR2 sequences are SGDLS and YYNGEE. V lost 0 bases and J lost 4, with 13 bases in between. The CDR3 region is CASSVDARQGYGYTF. The CDR3 coding sequence is TGTGCCAGCAGCGTAGATGCGCGGCAGGGCTATGGCTACACCTTC.

This chain links TRBV21-1 with TRBJ2-7; the table calls TRBD1, which could not be checked here. TRBV21-1 is deemed a pseudogene. CDR3 length: 11 amino acids. The CDR3 sequence is CASSIYRPQHF. CDR3 nucleotides: TGTGCCAGTTCTATATACAGACCCCAACACTTC.

This rearrangement joins TRBV5-6 to TRBJ2-1; 7 positions agree with TRBD2. Germline V lookup: CDR1 SGHDT, CDR2 YYEEEE. Trimming took 3 bases from V and 5 from J; bases not matched to a gene: 11. The CDR3 extends over 16 amino acids. The CDR3 DNA is TGTGCCAGCAGCTCGTACGGGGGGTCCGCCGACAATGAGCAGTTCTTC. Translation gives CASSSYGGSADNEQFF.

V and J are TRBV25-1 and TRBJ1-4; D remains ambiguous. V was cut by 5 bases and J by 7 bases, with 14 bases left in between. CDR3 size: 14 residues. Germline V gene sequence: CDR1 MGHDK, CDR2 SYGVNS. In nucleotides, the CDR3 is TGTGCCAGCAGTCGAGGGAGGTACGGTGAAAAACTGTTTTTT. It encodes CASSRGRYGEKLFF. Looking up the rest from reference TRBV25-1 and TRBJ1-4 gives the full variable domain: EADIYQTPRYLVIGTGKKITLECSQTMGHDKMYWYQQDPGMELHLIHYSYGVNSTEKGDLSSESTVSRIRTEHFPLTLESARPSHTSQYLCASSRGRYGEKLFFGSGTQLSVL.

The chain employs TRBV7-8 and TRBJ1-5; TRBD1 aligns across 9 bases. CDR3 size: 15 residues. The germline gives CDR1 SGHVS, CDR2 FQNEAQ. V dropped 5 bases and J dropped 2; count of bases not matched to a gene: 4. The CDR3 sequence: CASSRQGGGNQPQHF. The CDR3 DNA is TGTGCCAGCAGCAGACAGGGGGGCGGCAATCAGCCCCAGCATTTT. Full variable domain (remainder filled in from reference TRBV7-8 and TRBJ1-5): GAGVSQSPRYKVAKRGQDVALRCDPISGHVSLFWYQQALGQGPEFLTYFQNEAQLDKSGLPSDRFFAERPEGSVSTLKIQRTQQEDSAVYLCASSRQGGGNQPQHFGDGTRLSIL.

This clone was detected only a few times. V is TRBV6-4 and J is TRBJ2-1; D is uncertain. Trimming took off 2 bases at V and 0 bases at J, with 5 bases between the two ends. Looked up from germline, CDR1 is MRHNA and CDR2 is SNTAGT. CDR3 length: 14 amino acids. CDR3 region: CASSDGSSYNEQFF. DNA for the CDR3: TGTGCCAGCAGTGACGGAAGCTCCTACAATGAGCAGTTCTTC.

V gene TRBV7-9 combines with J gene TRBJ2-2; D call uncertain. CDR3 length: 16 residues. V was shortened by 4 bases and J by 2 bases, with 14 bases between the two germline ends. Germline V gives CDR1 SEHNR, CDR2 FQNEAQ (reference sequence). The CDR3 here is CASSSPSADNTGELFF. The CDR3 DNA reads TGTGCCAGCAGCTCACCCTCGGCAGATAACACCGGGGAGCTGTTTTTT.

The chain employs TRBV6-5 and TRBJ2-7; D not resolved. CDR1 and CDR2 (germline): MNHEY, SVGAGI. Trimming left V 0 bases short and J 6 bases short, with 6 bases between. The CDR3 extends over 12 amino acids. DNA of the CDR3: TGTGCCAGCAGTTACTCGAATAGCGAGCAGTACTTC. It yields the protein CASSYSNSEQYF.

The chain joins TRBV11-2 to TRBJ1-1, with TRBD1 as a possible D gene (5 bases). V was cut by 2 bases and J by 4 bases, with 11 bases left in between. The CDR3 is 14 residues long. In germline, CDR1 is SGHAT, CDR2 FQNNGV. The CDR3 coding sequence is TGTGCCAGCAGCTTAAGCTGGGGGGGCACTGAAGCTTTCTTT. Its translation: CASSLSWGGTEAFF.

The chain couples TRBV4-2 to TRBJ2-7; D remains ambiguous. The germline V gene has CDR1 LGHNA and CDR2 YNFKEQ. V was shortened by 0 bases and J by 6 bases, with 15 bases between the two germline ends. The CDR3 has 15 amino acids. Here the CDR3 reads CASSQELLASREQYF. CDR3 bases: TGTGCCAGCAGCCAAGAGTTATTAGCCTCACGCGAGCAGTACTTC.

J is TRBJ2-7 and V is TRBV16; tentative D call: TRBD2 (5 bases). Germline V gene data show CDR1 as KGHSY and CDR2 as FQNENV. Trimming shortened V by 5 bases and J by 0 bases, and 17 bases separated the two germline ends. The CDR3 consists of 16 residues. This CDR3 is CASSFISRGISYEQYF. CDR3 in DNA: TGTGCCAGCAGCTTTATAAGCCGGGGTATCTCCTACGAGCAGTACTTC.

The chain has TRBV20-1 and TRBJ2-1; unclear D gene. The CDR3 has 11 residues. Germline V CDR1 and CDR2: DFQATT, SNEGSKA (reference sequence). V lost 3 bases and J 4 bases, leaving 4 bases between the germline ends. CDR3 in DNA: TGCAGTGCTAGTTTGTACAATGAGCAGTTCTTC. Residues: CSASLYNEQFF.

The rearrangement links TRBV27 to TRBJ2-7; a possible D gene is TRBD2 (5 bases). Trimming left V 3 bases short and J 4 bases short, with 10 bases between. The CDR3 length is 13 residues. Germline assignment: CDR1 MNHEY and CDR2 SMNVEV (reference sequence). This chain's CDR3 is CASSLRGIYEQYF. The CDR3 DNA follows: TGTGCCAGCAGTTTGAGAGGGATTTACGAGCAGTACTTC.

This chain connects TRBV5-4 to TRBJ1-4; 7 nucleotides match TRBD1. V was clipped by 1 base and J by 8 bases; unmatched bases: 5. CDR1 and CDR2 from the germline V gene are SGHNT and YYREEE (reference sequence). This CDR3 contains 14 residues. CDR3 region: CASSLRQGREKLFF. CDR3 nucleotides: TGTGCCAGCAGCTTGCGACAGGGAAGGGAAAAACTGTTTTTT.

The V call is TRBV2, the J call TRBJ1-2; possible D gene TRBD1, 5 bases. Germline values: CDR1 SNHLY, CDR2 FYNNEI. Trimming removed 7 bases from V and 8 bases from J, with 23 bases in between. The CDR3 is 15 amino acids. CDR3 nucleotides: TGTGCCAGCACCTGGGAAGGAGGGGTGGATTTGGGCTACACCTTC. It encodes CASTWEGGVDLGYTF.

As DNA, the CDR3 is TGTGCCAGCAGCCAGCAAGACGGGGACTATGGCTACACCTTC. It yields the protein CASSQQDGDYGYTF. This chain links TRBV3-1 (or the pseudogene TRBV3-2) with TRBJ1-2; D unclear. In germline, CDR1 is LGHDT, CDR2 YNNKEL (reference sequence). This CDR3 comprises 14 residues. The ends were cut back, 3 bases at V and 3 bases at J, with 11 bases in the middle.

J is TRBJ2-7 and V is TRBV19, with D uncertain. Between the trimmed V and J ends, which lost 6 bases and 7 bases, there was a span of 19 bases. This CDR3 is 14 amino acids long. Germline lookup yields CDR1 LNHDA and CDR2 SQIVND (reference sequence). CDR3 bases: TGTGCCAGTAGGCCACCCGGGCCTTCGGGTGAGCAGTACTTC. It translates to CASRPPGPSGEQYF.

V is TRBV19 and J is TRBJ1-4, with D maybe TRBD1 (5 bases). V lost 0 bases to trimming and J lost 12 bases, with 11 bases between them. Germline V gene lookup returns CDR1 LNHDA and CDR2 SQIVND (reference sequence). This CDR3 contains 13 residues. The CDR3 loop is CASSIERAGELFF. In DNA, the CDR3 is TGTGCCAGTAGTATAGAAAGAGCGGGGGAACTGTTTTTT.

The chain combines TRBV19 with TRBJ1-4, with 12 bases identical to TRBD1. The CDR3 extends over 16 amino acids. The germline CDR1 and CDR2 sequences are LNHDA and SQIVND (reference sequence). With V trimmed by 7 bases and J by 6 bases, 9 bases remained unmatched. DNA for the CDR3: TGTGCCAGTAACCTACCGGGACAGGGGGCGGATGAAAAACTGTTTTTT. Translating gives CASNLPGQGADEKLFF. Full variable domain (rest looked up from reference TRBV19 and TRBJ1-4): DGGITQSPKYLFRKEGQNVTLSCEQNLNHDAMYWYRQDPGQGLRLIYYSQIVNDFQKGDIAEGYSVSREKKESFPLTVTSAQKNPTAFYLCASNLPGQGADEKLFFGSGTQLSVL.

The chain recombines TRBV7-9 with TRBJ2-1; 13 bases fit TRBD2. In germline, CDR1 is SEHNR, CDR2 FQNEAQ (reference sequence). This CDR3 spans 17 amino acids. The trim removed 1 base at V and 4 bases at J, leaving 4 bases unmatched. The CDR3, as DNA: TGTGCCAGCAGCTTAGGGGGACTAGCGGGGACTTACAATGAGCAGTTCTTC. Translating it yields CASSLGGLAGTYNEQFF.

The genes are TRBV7-2 and TRBJ1-1, with 8 bases aligning to TRBD1. The germline V gene has CDR1 SGHTA and CDR2 FQGNSA. The CDR3 consists of 15 residues. V shed 5 bases, J shed 2 bases, and the junction held 7 bases outside the gene matches. This CDR3 is CASSVGQGVNTEAFF. The CDR3 DNA sequence: TGTGCCAGCAGCGTAGGACAGGGAGTAAACACTGAAGCTTTCTTT.

This clone was observed a few times. The chain uses TRBV4-1 and TRBJ1-5, with a tentative D call TRBD1 (6 bases). The V gene's germline CDR1 is MGHRA and CDR2 YSYEKL. The CDR3 contains 15 residues. V was pared by 0 bases and J by 10 bases, with 16 bases between. This chain's CDR3 is CASSQDPGGEQPQHF. CDR3 coding DNA: TGCGCCAGCAGCCAAGATCCGGGGGGCGAACAACCCCAGCATTTT.

The V and J genes are TRBV7-8 and TRBJ1-5; tentative D call: TRBD1 (6 bases). CDR1 SGHVS and CDR2 FQNEAQ come from the germline V gene. V was clipped by 6 bases and J by 5 bases, with 11 bases between them. The CDR3 extends over 13 amino acids. CDR3 loop: CASSLQGYQPQHF. The CDR3 nucleotides read TGTGCCAGCAGTTTACAGGGCTATCAGCCCCAGCATTTT.

CDR3 nucleotides: TGTGCCAGCAGCGTCCCCCCCGGGGAGCTGTTTTTT. Translation: CASSVPPGELFF. The V and J genes are TRBV7-2 and TRBJ2-2; no reliable D call. Germline loops: CDR1 SGHTA, CDR2 FQGNSA. This CDR3 spans 12 amino acids. Trimming took off 5 bases at V and 6 bases at J, with 7 bases between the two ends.